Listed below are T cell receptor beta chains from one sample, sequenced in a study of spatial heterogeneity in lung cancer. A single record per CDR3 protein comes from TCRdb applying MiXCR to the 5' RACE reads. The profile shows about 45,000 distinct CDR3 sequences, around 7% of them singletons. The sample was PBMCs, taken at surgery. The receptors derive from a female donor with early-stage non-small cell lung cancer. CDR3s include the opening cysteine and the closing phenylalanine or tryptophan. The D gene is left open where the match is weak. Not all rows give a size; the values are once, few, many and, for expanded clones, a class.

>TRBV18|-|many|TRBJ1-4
TGTGCCAGCTCAGGCGGACCGTCTGAACGAGAAAAACTGTTTTTT
CASSGGPSEREKLFF
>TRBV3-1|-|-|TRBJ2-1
TGTGCCAGCAGCCAAGCCTCCAATGAGCAGTTCTTC
CASSQASNEQFF
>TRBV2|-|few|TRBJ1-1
TGTGCCAGCGCGGCTAACCGCATGAACACTGAAGCTTTCTTT
CASAANRMNTEAFF
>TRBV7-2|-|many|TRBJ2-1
TGTGCCAGCGGAAGACAGGCGGGTGAGCAGTTCTTC
CASGRQAGEQFF
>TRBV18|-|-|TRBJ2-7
TGTGCCAGCTCACCAGTTTCAGGGGTAGACGAGCAGTACTTC
CASSPVSGVDEQYF
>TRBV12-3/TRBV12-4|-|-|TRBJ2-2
TGTGCCAGCAGTTTCGGGGGTCCGAACACCGGGGAGCTGTTTTTT
CASSFGGPNTGELFF
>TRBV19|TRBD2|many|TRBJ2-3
TGTGCCAGTATTAATAGCGGGGGGGAGCAGACGCAGTATTTT
CASINSGGEQTQYF
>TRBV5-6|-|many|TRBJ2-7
TGTGCCAGCAGCCGCAGACACCCAGCATCCTACGAGCAGTACTTC
CASSRRHPASYEQYF
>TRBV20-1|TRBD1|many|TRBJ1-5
TGCAGTGCAAAGGGACAGGGAGGCCAGCCCCAGCATTTT
CSAKGQGGQPQHF
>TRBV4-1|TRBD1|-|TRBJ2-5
TGCGCCAGCAGCCAAGGGGACAGCCAAGAGACCCAGTACTTC
CASSQGDSQETQYF
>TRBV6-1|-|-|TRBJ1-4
TGTGCCAGCAGTGATGGGGGGCGCGAAAAACTGTTTTTT
CASSDGGREKLFF
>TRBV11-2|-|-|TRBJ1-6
TGTGCCAGCAGCTTACTCCCCAGAAATCTTAATTCACCCCTCCACTTT
CASSLLPRNLNSPLHF
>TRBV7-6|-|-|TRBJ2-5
TGTGCCAGCAGCCGAACTGGAGGAGGAGAGACCCAGTACTTC
CASSRTGGGETQYF
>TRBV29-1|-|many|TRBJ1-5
TGCAGCGCGGTAGTTCAGGGGACGGCTCAGCCCCAGCATTTT
CSAVVQGTAQPQHF
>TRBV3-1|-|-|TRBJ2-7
TGTGCCAGCAGCCCCCAGCGGTATGGCTACGAGCAGTACTTC
CASSPQRYGYEQYF
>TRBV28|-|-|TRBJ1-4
TGTGCCACCACAGGGCTTAATGAAAAACTGTTTTTT
CATTGLNEKLFF
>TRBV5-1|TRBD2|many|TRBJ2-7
TGCGCCAGCAGGGGACTAGTCGAGCAGTACTTC
CASRGLVEQYF
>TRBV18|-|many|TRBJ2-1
TGTGCCAGCTCATATTTGGGCGGGACAACTAGCGACAATGAGCAGTTCTTC
CASSYLGGTTSDNEQFF
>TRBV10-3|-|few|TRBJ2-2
TGTGCCATCGTCGACAGTAACACCGGGGAGCTGTTTTTT
CAIVDSNTGELFF
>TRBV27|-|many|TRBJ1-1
TGTGCCAGCAGTTTTTGGGGGGAGGATACTGAAGCTTTCTTT
CASSFWGEDTEAFF
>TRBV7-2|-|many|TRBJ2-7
TGTGCCAGCAGCCCAACAGGGTCTAGCGATAACGAGCAGTACTTC
CASSPTGSSDNEQYF
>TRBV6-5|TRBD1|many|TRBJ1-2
TGTGCCAGCAGCCGGGGGGACAGTGGATATGGCTACACCTTC
CASSRGDSGYGYTF
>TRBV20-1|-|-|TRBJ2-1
TGCAGTGCTAGTAAAGTGGGGTGGGCACACAATGAGCAGTTCTTC
CSASKVGWAHNEQFF
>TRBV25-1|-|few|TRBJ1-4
TGTGCCAGCAGTTCCCCAACCAACCTCCGGGAAAAACTGTTTTTT
CASSSPTNLREKLFF
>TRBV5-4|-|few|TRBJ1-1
TGTGCCAGCAGCTTCTTTCAGGTGAACACTGAAGCTTTCTTT
CASSFFQVNTEAFF
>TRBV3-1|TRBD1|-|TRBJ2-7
TGTGCCAGCAGCCAAAAACGAGGACAGGGGAAGTACGAGCAGTACTTC
CASSQKRGQGKYEQYF
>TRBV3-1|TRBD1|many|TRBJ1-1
TGTGCCAGCAGCGCTCCAGACAGGGGGGATTTCACTGAAGCTTTCTTT
CASSAPDRGDFTEAFF
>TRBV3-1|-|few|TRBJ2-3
TGTGCCAGCAGCCAAGCAGGGGATACGCAGTATTTT
CASSQAGDTQYF
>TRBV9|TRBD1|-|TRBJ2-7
TGTGCCAGCAGCGTGTCTGGGACAGGGCGGGTACAGTACTTC
CASSVSGTGRVQYF
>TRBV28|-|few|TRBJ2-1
TGTGCCAGTTTGGGTAATGCTGGTGAGCAGTTCTTC
CASLGNAGEQFF
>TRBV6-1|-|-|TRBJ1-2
TGTGCCAGCAGTGGAGGATACAGTGATGGCTACACCTTC
CASSGGYSDGYTF
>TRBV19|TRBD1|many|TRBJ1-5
TGTGCCAGTAGTCCCGGGACAGGGGAGACTCAGCCCCAGCATTTT
CASSPGTGETQPQHF
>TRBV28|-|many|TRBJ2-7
TGTGCCAGCAGGACGGGACTCTCTATGATCGGAACCTACGAGCAGTACTTC
CASRTGLSMIGTYEQYF
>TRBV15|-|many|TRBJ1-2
TGTGCCACCAGCAGAGATCTAGGCCTGACCTATGGCTACACCTTC
CATSRDLGLTYGYTF
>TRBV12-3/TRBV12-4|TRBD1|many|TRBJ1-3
TGTGCCAGCAGTTCAGTGTCCGGGACAGGGGATGGAAACACCATATATTTT
CASSSVSGTGDGNTIYF
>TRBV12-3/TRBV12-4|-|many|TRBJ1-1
TGTGCCAGCAGGCCGCAAGGGGAATTAAACACTGAAGCTTTCTTT
CASRPQGELNTEAFF
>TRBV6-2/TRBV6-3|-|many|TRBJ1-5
TGTGCCAGCACCGACCCGGGCAGCCCCAATCAGCCCCAGCATTTT
CASTDPGSPNQPQHF
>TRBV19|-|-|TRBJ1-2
TGTGCCATCAGAGAGGACCGGGGCTACACCTTC
CAIREDRGYTF
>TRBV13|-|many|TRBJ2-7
TGTGCCAGCAGCTTAAATTCTGGCTCCTACGAGCAGTACTTC
CASSLNSGSYEQYF
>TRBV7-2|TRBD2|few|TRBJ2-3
TGTGCCAGCAGCTTTAATAGCGGGGGCCTCACAGATACGCAGTATTTT
CASSFNSGGLTDTQYF
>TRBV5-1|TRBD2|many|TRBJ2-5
TGCGCCAGCAGCTTGGGCGGGGGAGAGACCCAGTACTTC
CASSLGGGETQYF
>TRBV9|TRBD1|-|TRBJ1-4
TGTGCCAGCAGCGTAGGGGACAGGGATGAAAAACTGTTTTTT
CASSVGDRDEKLFF
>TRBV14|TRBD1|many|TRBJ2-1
TGTGCCAGCAGCCAGGTACAGGGGGCTTACAATGAGCAGTTCTTC
CASSQVQGAYNEQFF
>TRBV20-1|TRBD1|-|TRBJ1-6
TGCAGTGCACCGGACAGGGGTTTTTCAGCCCTCCACTTT
CSAPDRGFSALHF
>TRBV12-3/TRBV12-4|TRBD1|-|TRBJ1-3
TGTGCCAGCAGCCGGACAGGGGACTCTGGAAACACCATATATTTT
CASSRTGDSGNTIYF
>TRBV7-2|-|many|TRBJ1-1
TGTGCCAGCAGCTTAGTCGTCAGCAACACTGAAGCTTTCTTT
CASSLVVSNTEAFF
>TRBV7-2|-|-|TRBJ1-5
TGTGCCAGCAGCTTAAGGCAGCGCGATCAGCCCCAGCATTTT
CASSLRQRDQPQHF